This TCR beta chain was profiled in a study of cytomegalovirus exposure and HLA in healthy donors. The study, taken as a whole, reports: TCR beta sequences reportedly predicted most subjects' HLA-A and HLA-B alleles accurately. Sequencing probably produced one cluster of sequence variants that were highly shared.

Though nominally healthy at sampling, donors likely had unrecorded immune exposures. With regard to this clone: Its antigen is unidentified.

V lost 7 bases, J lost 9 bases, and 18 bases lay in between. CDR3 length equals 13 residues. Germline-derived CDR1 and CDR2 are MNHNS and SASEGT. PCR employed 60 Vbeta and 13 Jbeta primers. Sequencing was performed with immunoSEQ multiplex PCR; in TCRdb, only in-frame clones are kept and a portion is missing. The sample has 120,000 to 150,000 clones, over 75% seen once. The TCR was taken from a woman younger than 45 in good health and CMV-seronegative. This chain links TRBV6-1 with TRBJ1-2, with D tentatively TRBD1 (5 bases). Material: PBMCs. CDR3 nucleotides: TGTGCCAGCAACGACCTCGAACAGGACCGCTACACCTTC. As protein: CASNDLEQDRYTF.